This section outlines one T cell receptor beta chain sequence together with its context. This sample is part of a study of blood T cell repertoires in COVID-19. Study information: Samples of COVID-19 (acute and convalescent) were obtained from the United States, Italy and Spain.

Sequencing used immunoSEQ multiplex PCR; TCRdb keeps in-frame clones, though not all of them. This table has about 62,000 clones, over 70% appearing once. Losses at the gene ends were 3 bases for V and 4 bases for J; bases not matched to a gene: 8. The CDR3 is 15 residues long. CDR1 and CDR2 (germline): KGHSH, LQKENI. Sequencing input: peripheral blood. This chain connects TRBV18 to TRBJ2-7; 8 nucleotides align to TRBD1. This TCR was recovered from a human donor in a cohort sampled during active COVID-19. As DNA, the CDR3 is TGTGCCAGCTCACCTATCGCAGGGGGCGGGTACGAGCAGTACTTC. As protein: CASSPIAGGGYEQYF.